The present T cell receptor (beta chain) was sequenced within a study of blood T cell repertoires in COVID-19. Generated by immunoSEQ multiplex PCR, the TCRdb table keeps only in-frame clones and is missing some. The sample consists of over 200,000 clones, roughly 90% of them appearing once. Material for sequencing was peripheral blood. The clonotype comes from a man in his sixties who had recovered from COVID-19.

The CDR3 DNA follows: TGTGCCAGCAGTTCTCACTCTGGACTAGCGGGGGGGCGGAAGTTCGAGCAGTACTTC. Amino acids: CASSSHSGLAGGRKFEQYF. V and J are TRBV27 and TRBJ2-7, with 15 bases fitting TRBD2. The ends lost 4 bases at V and 6 bases at J; junction bases unmatched: 16. Germline V gene data show CDR1 as MNHEY and CDR2 as SMNVEV (reference sequence). There are 19 residues in the CDR3.